The 7 T cell receptor beta chains in this list originate from one sample, sequenced in a study of cytomegalovirus exposure and HLA in healthy donors. Method: immunoSEQ multiplex PCR; TCRdb's copy keeps in-frame clones and lacks some. In the table there are 55,000 to 80,000 clones, more than 85% of which are singletons. The specimen sequenced was PBMCs. These receptor sequences come from a woman aged 18-29 years in good health and CMV-seropositive.

The gene calls are TRBV5-1 and TRBJ2-7; TRBD1 might be the D (6 bases). V lost 4 bases, J lost 7 bases, and 21 bases lay in between. CDR1 is SGHRS and CDR2 is YFSETQ in the germline V gene. The CDR3 extends over 15 amino acids. The CDR3 region is CASSPGTYPPDEQYF. CDR3 bases: TGCGCCAGCAGCCCAGGGACATACCCTCCGGATGAGCAGTACTTC.

V and J are TRBV19 and TRBJ2-7, with D possibly matching TRBD2 (6 bases). The CDR3 is 15 amino acids. The V end was cut by 3 bases, the J end by 5 bases, with 17 bases between. In germline, CDR1 is LNHDA, CDR2 SQIVND (reference sequence). Here the CDR3 DNA reads TGTGCCAGTAGTATTTCTTCCGGGAGCGGCCACGAGCAGTACTTC. Residues: CASSISSGSGHEQYF.

The CDR3 sequence: CASSFRHFDSPLHF. CDR3 coding DNA: TGTGCCAGCAGCTTTCGACACTTTGATTCACCCCTCCACTTT. The chain couples TRBV7-6 to TRBJ1-6; no definite D call. Germline V gene data show CDR1 as SGHVS and CDR2 as FNYEAQ. The V gene lost 3 bases and the J gene lost 8 bases, with 11 bases spanning the gap. This CDR3 is 14 amino acids long.

CDR3 DNA sequence: TGTGCGACAGGTAGGGAAGACGGAGAATACGAGCAGTACTTC. Translation gives CATGREDGEYEQYF. The chain recombines TRBV15 with TRBJ2-7; tentatively, D is TRBD1 (6 bases). CDR1 and CDR2 (germline): LNHNV, YYDKDF (reference sequence). This CDR3 is 14 amino acids long.

This clone came up once. V is TRBV19 and J is TRBJ2-1, with D possibly TRBD2 on 6 matching bases. With 2 bases removed from V and 5 bases from J, the gap between germline ends came to 10 bases. Germline V gene lookup returns CDR1 LNHDA and CDR2 SQIVND (reference sequence). The CDR3 sequence is 14 residues long. Here the CDR3 DNA reads TGTGCCAGTAGTATAAATAGCGGTGACAATGAGCAGTTCTTC. Its translation: CASSINSGDNEQFF.

The rearrangement uses TRBV4-2 and TRBJ1-1; D might be TRBD1 (5 bases). Trimming cost V 4 bases and J 11 bases, with 26 bases left between them. The CDR3 runs 16 residues. Looked up from germline, CDR1 is LGHNA and CDR2 is YNFKEQ. CDR3 protein: CASSLPTQGAHYQAFF. CDR3 nucleotide sequence: TGTGCCAGCAGCCTCCCAACCCAGGGTGCCCATTACCAGGCTTTCTTT.

The count of this clone is one. The chain combines TRBV7-6 with TRBJ1-1, with D tentatively TRBD1 (6 bases). This CDR3 contains 15 residues. From germline, CDR1 is SGHVS and CDR2 FNYEAQ. Trimming took 4 bases from V and 1 from J, leaving 13 bases between them. The CDR3 DNA follows: TGTGCCAGCAGCTCACAGGGTCGAGGGAACACTGAAGCTTTCTTT. Protein product: CASSSQGRGNTEAFF. The full variable domain, in which reference TRBV7-6 and TRBJ1-1 provide the parts outside the CDR3, is GAGVSQSPRYKVTKRGQDVALRCDPISGHVSLYWYRQALGQGPEFLTYFNYEAQQDKSGLPNDRFSAERPEGSISTLTIQRTEQRDSAMYRCASSSQGRGNTEAFFGQGTRLTVV.